This T cell receptor beta chain was obtained from a study of prognosis after radiotherapy for stage I lung cancer (dated by TCRdb to the early 2020s). Notes on the research overall: Between early 2018 and 2019, roughly 20 patients with stage I NSCLC were enrolled in Nanjing, China. Patients with newly diagnosed primary stage I lung tumors numbered over 13, with about 5 others having oligometastatic NSCLC after surgical resection of the primary tumor. Every patient was regarded as medically inoperable, because of comorbidities in around eleven cases and refusal of surgery in over five cases. The cohort comprised 10 to 15 men and 6 women with a median age of around 74 years, ranging from about 53 to 84 years. Roughly 12 patients had adenocarcinoma and roughly 7 had squamous cell carcinoma as the tumor histology. Using image-guided IMRT or VMAT, SBRT was delivered in 3 to 5 fractions at a biologically effective dose of at least 100 Gy. SBRT was not combined with any concurrent therapy in any patient. Distant metastases were developed by four of the 19 patients after SBRT, at a median of roughly 7 months, whereas no significant progression was observed in the other 15 patients. The study profiled peripheral blood TCR beta repertoires from stage I NSCLC patients before and after stereotactic body radiotherapy and related them to distant failure. The study took one blood sample before SBRT and one after SBRT from each of 19 patients and sequenced all 38 samples. Here is what the overall study found, with its caveats: The study was limited by the small cohort and short follow-up, and independent validation of the study findings is required. After SBRT, the count of unique TCR clones dropped from a median of approximately 10,000 beforehand to more than 6,000 afterward (Wilcoxon paired P=0.011). No determination of tumor specificity was made for expanded TCR clones. Post-SBRT Shannon entropy and its change from baseline were lower in patients who developed distant metastases; baseline Shannon entropy was not associated with metastases. All reported P values were unadjusted for multiple comparisons. Differences in TRBV and TRBJ usage frequencies by metastasis status were reportedly observed in two V genes at baseline and in about 10 V and two J genes after SBRT.

A history of other malignancies or of prior chemotherapy or radiotherapy was absent in all patients, and node-negative disease was shown on CT and PET/CT in all patients. At each of the two time points, roughly 6.5 milliliters of peripheral venous blood were collected into EDTA tubes. PBMCs were isolated by Ficoll-Paque Plus density-gradient centrifugation. Right after collection, samples were kept at -80 degrees C until analysis. Two rounds of multiplex PCR were used to amplify the TCR beta CDR3 region from genomic DNA. In the first round of PCR, primers specific to each TRBV and TRBJ gene were used, and the primer sequences are filed in Chinese patent CN105087789A. Universal primers were used in the second PCR round. The Roche High Pure PCR Template Preparation Kit was used to extract genomic DNA from frozen PBMCs. An Illumina HiSeq 3000 was used to sequence the libraries paired-end with 151 bp reads. The study's processing was this. Raw reads lacking the multiplex PCR primer sequences were removed with CutAdapt. High-quality paired reads were merged into contigs with PEAR. By alignment to reference sequences, MiXCR assigned TRB V, D and J gene segments to each contig. To remove sequencing errors, CDR3 sequences were clustered according to base quality and sequence similarity. Diversity was measured as Shannon entropy normalized by the natural log of productive TCR sequence number. Clonality was defined as one minus Shannon entropy divided by the natural log of the number of unique clonotypes. Using the Youden index from ROC curves, the researchers picked the repertoire-metric cut-offs for progression-free survival, and all analyses were carried out in R 3.5.3. TCRdb redid the processing of the public reads, applying fastp at Q25 and MiXCR, and retained in-frame beta chains. Here each entry gathers all rows of one CDR3 protein and keeps the most common genes and DNA. The V and J calls and clone size come from TCRdb's table, not from the authors' own analysis. Within this sample are 15,000 to 20,000 distinct CDR3 sequences, with approximately 25% of them counted one time only. The ten top clones hold roughly 22% of the sample.

This clonotype was seen a handful of times. Its antigen target is currently unknown. A far larger clone is just one base off, so this is likely a read error. The receptor was derived from a donor of 50 years or more with non-small cell lung cancer. Material: PBMCs, obtained before or after stereotactic body radiation therapy (not recorded which).

The CDR3 in this case is CSSNYRDRGYYEQYF. The sequenced DNA is TGTTCCAGCAATTATAGGGACAGGGGGTACTACGAGCAGTACTTC. The V and J genes are TRBV6-1 and TRBJ2-7; TRBD1 aligns with 11 central bases. Including the terminal cysteine and phenylalanine, the CDR3 comprises 15 residues. Of all the DNA, just the CDR3 is kept, 45 bases in frame from base 1. In the germline V gene, CDR1 corresponds to MNHNS and CDR2 to SASEGT.